The text below deals with one TCR beta chain. Its specificity is not known. These data originate in a study of cytomegalovirus exposure and HLA in healthy donors. Study-wide points: Several of the most significant clusters appeared, in a later analysis, to be linked to common viral pathogens. At a 0.05 false discovery rate, a later analysis found 18,000 or so TCR beta sequences to be associated with HLA alleles. In a later analysis, V- and J-gene trimming of beta chains associated with a DCLRE1C missense variant, replicated independently.

The PCR ran on 60 Vbeta and 13 Jbeta primers. Measured with immunoSEQ multiplex PCR; TCRdb has only the in-frame clones, and not every one. The sample records more than 85,000 clones, around three quarters being singletons. Germline V lookup: CDR1 SGHDN, CDR2 FVKESK. The CDR3 has 13 amino acids. Trimming left V 2 bases short and J 5 bases short, with 10 bases between. The chain employs TRBV14 and TRBJ2-7, with a weak D call TRBD1 (6 bases). The sample comprised PBMCs. The sequence was collected from a woman aged 45-65 years in good health and CMV-seropositive. CDR3 loop: CASSQSRGNEQYF. CDR3 bases: TGTGCCAGCAGCCAAAGCAGGGGAAACGAGCAGTACTTC.